The entry that follows covers one TCR beta chain sequence. Its antigen is currently unknown. This specimen belongs to a study of a mutant IDH1 vaccine in newly diagnosed glioma. This table comes from immunoSEQ multiplex PCR, and its TCRdb copy is limited to in-frame clones, with some not included. The sample contains approximately 80,000 clones, more than 80% of which appear only once. This sample's time point: week 47, end of study. Vaccination used 300 ug of mutant IDH1 20-mer peptide per dose, with topical imiquimod. The sequences come from PBMCs, collected from a glioma patient whose treatment included an IDH1 peptide vaccine. The sequence was obtained from a man aged 35-49 years with glioma.

The CDR3 spells CASSLGRLREINEQFF. CDR3 sequence (DNA): TGCGCCAGCAGCTTGGGGCGACTGAGGGAAATCAATGAGCAGTTCTTC. This rearrangement joins TRBV5-1 to TRBJ2-1; tentatively, D is TRBD2 (5 bases). CDR1 and CDR2 from the germline V gene are SGHRS and YFSETQ. Deletions cut 0 bases from V and 6 bases from J, with 16 bases between. This CDR3 contains 16 residues.